This is a list of T cell receptor beta chains from one sample in a study of T cell responses to AZD1222 COVID-19 vaccine. Assay used: immunoSEQ multiplex PCR; TCRdb lists only in-frame clones, some missing. The sample carries approximately 79,000 clones, over 75% recorded once. The sample consisted of peripheral blood, taken on day 0 of AZD1222 vaccination. All receptors come from an adult in good health. Both conserved end residues are trimmed from each CDR3.

TRBJ1-1,14,TRBV6-1,ASSGREGIGGTEAF
TRBJ1-6,13,TRBV27,ASSLFVRPNSPLH
TRBJ1-1,13,TRBV7-9,ASCCRGSMNTEAF
TRBJ1-2,13,TRBV7-9,ASSLGDSTNYGYT
TRBJ2-5,15,TRBV6-1,ASSEHPSGGSGETQY
TRBJ2-5,13,TRBV30,AWSRVAGGRETQY
TRBJ2-1,13,TRBV15,ATSRQRGAYNEQF
TRBJ2-5,14,TRBV5-4,ASSTGLAGVVETQY
TRBJ1-2,13,TRBV7-2,ASSLGPDSTYGYT
TRBJ2-1,17,TRBV14,ASSPGRLRAGYSYNEQF
TRBJ1-1,11,TRBV7-3,ASSSKKGAEAF
TRBJ2-7,13,TRBV7-6,ASSLMAVRSYEQY
TRBJ2-2,15,TRBV19,ASSRSNQGARTGELF
TRBJ1-1,13,TRBV15,ATSRELVLTAEAF
TRBJ2-3,12,TRBV5-4,ASSSREAADTQY
TRBJ2-2,13,TRBV29-1,SASPGTTYTGELF
TRBJ1-5,12,TRBV5-1,ASSPGQGNQPQH
TRBJ2-5,13,TRBV7-9,ASSLAQGLRETQY
TRBJ2-5,10,TRBV5-1,ASSLAEETQY
TRBJ1-1,9,TRBV20-1,SARLGSGAF
TRBJ2-6,15,TRBV27,ASSFGHLLSGANVLT
TRBJ2-7,12,TRBV19,ASSSGGGSYEQY
TRBJ2-1,12,TRBV3-1/TRBV3-2,ASSQNTPRNEQF
TRBJ2-1,13,TRBV6-5,ASSPSGLTYNEQF
TRBJ2-7,13,TRBV7-6,ASSTPTEGGLEQY
TRBJ1-5,12,TRBV19,ASSKGGEHQPQH
TRBJ2-7,15,TRBV4-1,ASSLRTSRYSSYEQY
TRBJ2-1,12,TRBV5-1,ASSLIQGTIEQF
TRBJ1-4,11,TRBV18,ASSPRTGEKLF
TRBJ2-1,16,TRBV27,ASSLGQLTGATPNEQF
TRBJ1-5,11,TRBV28,ASSLPINRPQH
TRBJ1-2,11,TRBV7-2,ASSYAGDYGYT
TRBJ2-3,15,TRBV2,ASSDPGGSGGLDTQY
TRBJ2-3,14,TRBV6-4,ASRAGGDRQSGTQY
TRBJ1-1,9,TRBV5-4,ASSSRGEAF
TRBJ1-2,12,TRBV24-1,ATSEESSNYGYT
TRBJ1-5,12,TRBV20-1,SASIQDSNQPQH
TRBJ2-1,12,TRBV29-1,SVQGLAAYNEQF
TRBJ1-1,10,TRBV19,ASRDRDTEAF
TRBJ2-7,13,TRBV3-1/TRBV3-2,ASSFISSGSYEQY
TRBJ1-1,12,TRBV28,ASRPHGLNTEAF
TRBJ2-1,9,TRBV4-1,ASSQDGEQF
TRBJ2-2,14,TRBV6-1,ASSEAGRINTGELF
TRBJ1-6,13,TRBV5-5,ASRGRQGVNSPLH
TRBJ1-5,13,TRBV2,ASSDQGLSNQPQH
TRBJ1-3,12,TRBV15,ATSRRVSGNTIY
TRBJ1-3,12,TRBV6-5,ASSYAAPGNTIY
TRBJ1-1,14,TRBV28,ASSFIGREYRTEAF
TRBJ2-2,13,TRBV2,ASRGVQGKTGELF
TRBJ1-2,12,TRBV2,ASSELGGPYGYT
TRBJ2-5,15,TRBV7-9,ASSLGPDRGLGETQY